This T cell receptor beta chain is from a study of OX40 agonist ivuxolimab in advanced cancers. The repertoire was sequenced with immunoSEQ multiplex PCR; TCRdb's copy has only in-frame clones and lacks some. The table records fewer than 85,000 clones, over 70% of them present only once. As regards this clone: Antigen specificity is unknown.

With V trimmed by 5 bases and J by 6 bases, 7 bases remained unmatched. CDR1 and CDR2 from the germline V gene are SGHVS and FQNEAQ. The CDR3 loop spans 14 amino acids. Study-wide findings and caveats: In the 0.1-3.0 mg/kg groups, partial responders showed among the lowest expansion. Low normalized T-cell clonal expansion also characterized some of the nonresponders.

V is TRBV7-8 and J is TRBJ2-7; the match to TRBD1 covers 10 bases. The source is an adult with an advanced solid tumor such as melanoma, head and neck, liver or kidney cancer. This sample comprised CD4+ or CD8+ T cells sorted from blood, obtained in a trial of the OX40 agonist ivuxolimab. CDR3: CASSQDRGVGEQYF. The CDR3 DNA reads TGTGCCAGCAGCCAGGACAGGGGGGTCGGCGAGCAGTACTTC. Looking up the rest from reference TRBV7-8 and TRBJ2-7 gives the full variable domain: GAGVSQSPRYKVAKRGQDVALRCDPISGHVSLFWYQQALGQGPEFLTYFQNEAQLDKSGLPSDRFFAERPEGSVSTLKIQRTQQEDSAVYLCASSQDRGVGEQYFGPGTRLTVT.